A single sample gave rise to the 11 T cell receptor beta chains below, sequenced in a study of blood T cell repertoires in COVID-19. The table came from immunoSEQ multiplex PCR; TCRdb's copy has only in-frame clones and leaves some out. The table lists more than 450,000 clones, about nine tenths of them singletons. Sequences were obtained from PBMCs or T cells enriched from blood (not recorded which). The receptors stem from a young woman who had recovered from COVID-19.

CDR3 sequence: CASSLGRGTGRAEAFF. The CDR3 nucleotides are TGTGCCAGCAGCCTGGGGAGGGGGACGGGAAGGGCTGAAGCTTTCTTT. The rearrangement links TRBV7-9 to TRBJ1-1, with D possibly being TRBD1 (6 bases). This CDR3 has 16 residues. Per the germline V gene, CDR1 is SEHNR and CDR2 is FQNEAQ (reference sequence). Trimming stripped 5 bases from V and 6 bases from J, with 22 bases between.

The chain combines TRBV3-1 (or the pseudogene TRBV3-2) with TRBJ1-3, with TRBD1 as a possible D gene (5 bases). Germline lookup yields CDR1 LGHDT and CDR2 YNNKEL (reference sequence). Trimming took 1 base from V and 3 from J, leaving 10 bases between them. This CDR3 contains 15 residues. The chain's CDR3 is CASSQVSRVGNTIYF. The CDR3 nucleotides are TGTGCCAGCAGCCAAGTGTCCAGGGTTGGAAACACCATATATTTT.

Here the CDR3 reads CASSPWGVSTEAFF. The CDR3 DNA sequence: TGTGCCAGCAGCCCATGGGGGGTCAGCACTGAAGCTTTCTTT. The J gene is TRBJ1-1, the V gene TRBV9; D is possibly TRBD1 (5 bases). V gave up 4 bases and J gave up 4 bases, with 14 bases separating them. This CDR3 contains 14 residues. The V gene's germline CDR1 is SGDLS and CDR2 YYNGEE.

The CDR3 loop is CASRLSGTRDDEQFF. In DNA form, the CDR3 reads TGCGCCAGCAGGTTATCCGGGACTAGAGACGATGAGCAGTTCTTC. This chain connects TRBV5-1 to TRBJ2-1; 8 bases line up with TRBD2. With V trimmed by 5 bases and J by 8 bases, 12 bases remained unmatched. The CDR3 has 15 residues. Per germline, CDR1 SGHRS and CDR2 YFSETQ.

This clone was detected only once. This chain joins TRBV7-9 and TRBJ2-5; D remains unclear. The CDR3 is 16 residues long. The germline V and J ends were trimmed by 5 bases and 1 base, with 17 bases remaining between them. Germline loops: CDR1 SEHNR, CDR2 FQNEAQ (reference sequence). The CDR3 DNA reads TGTGCCAGCAGCGCTGGCCAAAATCCCCCCCAAGAGACCCAGTACTTC. Residues: CASSAGQNPPQETQYF.

This clone appeared a single time. V and J are TRBV7-9 and TRBJ1-4; no clear D gene. The V gene's germline CDR1 is SEHNR and CDR2 FQNEAQ (reference sequence). V lost 2 bases, J lost 11 bases, and 15 bases lay in between. This CDR3 is built from 14 residues. CDR3 nucleotides: TGTGCCAGCAGCTTAAGTTCGGGGTTCTCTAAACTGTTTTTT. Translation: CASSLSSGFSKLFF.

The chain uses TRBV6-5 and TRBJ2-7; 8 positions agree with TRBD1. The ends lost 6 bases at V and 2 bases at J; junction bases unmatched: 6. The CDR3 is 14 residues long. In germline, CDR1 is MNHEY, CDR2 SVGAGI. CDR3 sequence (DNA): TGTGCCAGCAGCCGCTGGGACAGGCCCTACGAGCAGTACTTC. Its translation is CASSRWDRPYEQYF.

The chain recombines TRBV28 with TRBJ1-2; D perhaps matches TRBD1 (6 bases). Germline CDR1 and CDR2: MDHEN and SYDVKM. The CDR3 sequence is 12 residues long. Trimming left V 8 bases short and J 1 base short, with 8 bases between. The CDR3 is CASGTINYGYTF. CDR3 DNA: TGTGCCAGCGGGACAATTAACTATGGCTACACCTTC.

The chain carries TRBV7-2 and TRBJ1-4; the D is unclear. Trimming removed 0 bases at V and 4 bases at J, with 3 bases between. This CDR3 contains 13 residues. Germline-derived CDR1 and CDR2 are SGHTA and FQGNSA. As DNA, the CDR3 is TGTGCCAGCAGCTTAGCCCTTAATGAAAAACTGTTTTTT. As protein: CASSLALNEKLFF. Full variable domain (rest looked up from reference TRBV7-2 and TRBJ1-4): GAGVSQSPSNKVTEKGKDVELRCDPISGHTALYWYRQSLGQGLEFLIYFQGNSAPDKSGLPSDRFSAERTGGSVSTLTIQRTQQEDSAVYLCASSLALNEKLFFGSGTQLSVL.

The CDR3 region is CASSLRLRDRDGYTF. CDR3 in DNA: TGCGCCAGCAGCCTTCGACTCCGGGACAGGGATGGCTACACCTTC. This rearrangement joins TRBV5-1 to TRBJ1-2; the match to TRBD1 covers 9 bases. The CDR3 spans 15 residues. V lost 4 bases and J lost 6; bases outside the gene matches: 10. Germline CDR1 reads SGHRS; CDR2 reads YFSETQ.

This clone showed up just once. This sequence joins TRBV6-1 and TRBJ1-2; D possibly corresponds to TRBD1 (5 bases). This CDR3 has 13 residues. The V gene's germline CDR1 is MNHNS and CDR2 SASEGT. V was clipped by 0 bases and J by 8 bases, with 10 bases between them. The CDR3 loop reads CASSEAHGGGYTF. DNA of the CDR3: TGTGCCAGCAGTGAAGCCCACGGGGGAGGCTACACCTTC.